The rows below give T cell receptor beta chains drawn from one sample of a study of shared clonotypes between healthy human individuals. The method was immunoSEQ multiplex PCR; TCRdb's version includes in-frame clones alone and lacks a portion of them. This sample carries over 850,000 clones, approximately 80% of them seen once, and the ten largest clones take about 0.52%. Sequencing was done on a sample of memory CD4+ T cells from PBMCs. The receptor source for this set is a young man in good health. Some clones in this sample may be carry-over from other donors' samples. CDR3s leave out the opening cysteine and the closing phenylalanine or tryptophan. The order of the fields is V gene, CDR3 length, J gene, CDR3 protein.

>TRBV27|15|TRBJ2-1
ASSRASGRAVYNEQF
>TRBV2|13|TRBJ1-6
ASSESRGYNSPLH
>TRBV2|9|TRBJ1-2
ASTLNNWYT
>TRBV2|11|TRBJ2-3
ASSADRQDTQY
>TRBV29-1|12|TRBJ2-7
SVESPGSSYEQY
>TRBV4-2|11|TRBJ1-2
ASSPDRYYGYT
>TRBV27|9|TRBJ2-3
ASSRKDTQY
>TRBV28|14|TRBJ2-7
ASSQDGGGKPYEQY
>TRBV28|12|TRBJ1-1
ASSRWRTNTEAF
>TRBV30|11|TRBJ1-5
ASARGTDQPQH
>TRBV21-1|11|TRBJ2-7
ASPDRIYYEQY
>TRBV6-1|14|TRBJ2-2
ASSGSGTGRDGELF
>TRBV7-9|12|TRBJ1-1
ASSFVPGRPEAF
>TRBV28|12|TRBJ2-1
ASSLAGPYNEQF
>TRBV29-1|11|TRBJ1-5
SVSDSENQPQH
>TRBV5-6|10|TRBJ1-1
ASIRGADEAF
>TRBV15|14|TRBJ2-7
ATSTGEVGTRYEQY
>TRBV7-3|14|TRBJ2-5
ASSLRGTGFGETQY
>TRBV6-5|10|TRBJ2-5
ASTASRGTQY
>TRBV6-5|11|TRBJ2-7
ASSLGRSYEQY
>TRBV2|14|TRBJ1-1
ASSEPSDKTNTEAF
>TRBV7-8|16|TRBJ2-3
ASSLSPRGLAGADTQY
>TRBV5-1|13|TRBJ2-1
ASSPTSGGYNEQF
>TRBV7-6|15|TRBJ2-5
ASSLGLAGGGQETQY
>TRBV5-1|14|TRBJ2-7
ASSPTYPQGAGEQY
>TRBV6-6|13|TRBJ2-1
ASNIGTSGRGEQF
>TRBV18|12|TRBJ2-2
ASSPPSRTGELF
>TRBV7-3|12|TRBJ2-5
ASSEGLAEGTQY
>TRBV7-9|13|TRBJ2-7
ASSLVVAGDYEQY
>TRBV2|13|TRBJ1-5
ASSLPDSPEEPQH
>TRBV7-3|10|TRBJ2-3
ASSSYGDTQY
>TRBV5-1|13|TRBJ2-3
ASSLADGLTDTQY
>TRBV28|11|TRBJ1-2
ASSFSGHYGYT
>TRBV7-2|14|TRBJ2-7
ASSLVVGQGNYEQY
>TRBV5-3|14|TRBJ1-1
ARSSPRQGVRTEAF
>TRBV7-3|15|TRBJ2-6
ASSPQQGAPGANVLT
>TRBV5-8|11|TRBJ2-2
ASSLMVTGELF
>TRBV30|11|TRBJ2-1
AWTASGNPEQF
>TRBV28|13|TRBJ2-7
ASANRGLRAGGKY
>TRBV9|13|TRBJ2-7
ASSGSAGGTYEQY
>TRBV7-9|12|TRBJ2-3
ASSLVQGADTQY
>TRBV6-5|12|TRBJ2-1
ASSRTSGSNEQF
>TRBV11-2|12|TRBJ2-3
ASSFGPSTDTQY
>TRBV5-8|14|TRBJ2-7
ASSRSSGGLSYEQY
>TRBV7-2|13|TRBJ1-5
ASSPGPTGTWPQH
>TRBV6-1|10|TRBJ1-3
ASHSSGNTIY
>TRBV5-1|11|TRBJ2-7
ASSLAHGDEQY
>TRBV28|11|TRBJ2-7
ASTAGGLLEQY
>TRBV25-1|14|TRBJ2-7
ASMPQPGQGSYEQY
>TRBV29-1|12|TRBJ1-4
SVAGDRGHEKLF
>TRBV6-5|13|TRBJ2-1
ASSYSREGLGGQF